One TCR beta chain is described in this entry. This clone appeared a single time. Its antigen has not been determined. No much larger clone is present one base from it, and per-base qualities are unavailable. Other DNA sequences in this specimen translate into the identical CDR3. From the cysteine up to the phenylalanine, the CDR3 has a length of 13 residues. Only the CDR3 DNA stays, 39 bases, in frame from base 1. CDR1 MNHEY and CDR2 SMNVEV are derived from the germline V gene (reference sequence). Deletion took 0 bases off V and 3 bases off J, with a span of 6 bases between the germline ends. The data derive from a study of T cell responses to AZD1222 COVID-19 vaccine (dated by TCRdb to 2020 to 2023). About the full investigation: AZD1222 recipients with second doses at about 4 weeks or about 12 weeks were pooled, because spike-specific TCR depth and breadth did not differ between schedules. A total of 233 trial participants underwent TCR sequencing, of whom 207 received two doses of AZD1222 and about 25 received two doses of the MenACWY control vaccine. Enrollment into the trials was organized by age into subgroups of 18-55, 56-69 and 70-plus years, and those subgroups contained roughly 150, 30 and 60 TCR-sequenced participants, respectively.

The CDR3 regions of human TCRbeta chains were analyzed by immunosequencing. The published analysis was carried out like this. Repertoire TCRs were matched against a reference library of SARS-CoV-2-specific TCRs generated with the MIRA antigen-specificity platform. Breadth was defined as the fraction of unique TCRs that were SARS-CoV-2-associated, and depth was defined as the fraction of total T cells that were SARS-CoV-2-associated. Each spike-specific TCR was assigned to its reactive spike region and to a CD4 or CD8 class using the MIRA data. Log10-transformed breadth and depth values were compared by one-way ANOVA with Sidak's multiple comparisons tests. In TCRdb, the immuneACCESS table is reduced to in-frame sequences with V and J assigned. These tables do not hold every clone; where another copy was compared, an unresolved V gene accounts for under half, and the others remain unexplained. V, J and clone size are those of that table, while D and trimming were read from the DNA. The sample yields about 110,000 clones; around 89% were counted once. The top ten clones comprise roughly 1.6% of the sample.

The time point label of this sample denotes: baseline before first vaccination. Vaccinee samples came from UK trials COV001 and COV002, including a single-blind randomized controlled phase 2/3 trial of AZD1222 (ChAdOx1 nCoV-19) in healthy adults. For TCRbeta chain sequencing, PBMC samples were collected from trial participants at day 0 and at day 28 after the second dose. Beyond this particular receptor, the publication reports: Only five or six AZD1222 recipients were SARS-CoV-2 seropositive at baseline, limiting conclusions about previously exposed vaccinees. Reportedly, close to half of the unique spike-specific TCRs recognized epitopes lying outside the regions that are mutated in the B.1.351 and B.1.1.7 variants. The vaccine-associated CD4 TCRs covered the entire spike protein, and the dominant responses fell in regions 160-218 and 743-854. The 56-69-year group was small, and its depth increase did not reach significance, likely because of low power. No day 14 peak-response samples were available, so repertoires were characterized only after the peak T cell response. Participants were mostly white British and included more females than males, and it was suggested by the authors that clonal diversity may have been underestimated. After two AZD1222 doses, both the breadth and the depth of spike-specific TCRs were significantly higher than at day 0 and than in MenACWY recipients.

Here the chain combines TRBV27 and TRBJ2-7; a tentative D match to TRBD2 spans 6 bases. The clonotype originates from an adult in good health. The sample was peripheral blood, taken on day 0 of AZD1222 vaccination. Here the CDR3 is given as CASSLSEGYEQYF. The nucleotide sequence reads TGTGCCAGCAGTTTATCGGAGGGCTACGAGCAGTACTTC.